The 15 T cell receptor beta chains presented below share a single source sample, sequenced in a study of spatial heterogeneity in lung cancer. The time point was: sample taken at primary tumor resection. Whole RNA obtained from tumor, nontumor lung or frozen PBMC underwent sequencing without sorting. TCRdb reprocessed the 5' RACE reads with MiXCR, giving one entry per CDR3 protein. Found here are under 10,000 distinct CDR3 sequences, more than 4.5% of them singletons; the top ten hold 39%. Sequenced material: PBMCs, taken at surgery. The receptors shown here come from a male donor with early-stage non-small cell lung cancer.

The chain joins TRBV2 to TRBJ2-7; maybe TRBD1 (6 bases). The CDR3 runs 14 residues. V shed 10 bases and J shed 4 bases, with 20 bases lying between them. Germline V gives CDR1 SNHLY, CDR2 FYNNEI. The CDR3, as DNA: TGTGCCACCTCCGCCGAGACAGGCCTTTACGAGCAGTACTTC. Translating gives CATSAETGLYEQYF.

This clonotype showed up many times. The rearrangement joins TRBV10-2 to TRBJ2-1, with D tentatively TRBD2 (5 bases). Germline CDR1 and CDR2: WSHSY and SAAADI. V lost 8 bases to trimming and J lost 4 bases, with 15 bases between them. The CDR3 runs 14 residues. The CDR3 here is CASDDYYQYNEQFF. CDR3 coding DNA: TGCGCCAGCGATGACTACTACCAATACAATGAGCAGTTCTTC.

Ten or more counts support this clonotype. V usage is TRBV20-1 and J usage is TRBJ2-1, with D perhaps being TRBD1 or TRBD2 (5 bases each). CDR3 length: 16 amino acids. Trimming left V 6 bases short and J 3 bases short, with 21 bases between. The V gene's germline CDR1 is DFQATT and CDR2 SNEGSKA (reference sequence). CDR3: CSAIGAGKRHYNEQFF. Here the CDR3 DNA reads TGCAGTGCAATTGGGGCGGGCAAAAGGCACTACAATGAGCAGTTCTTC.

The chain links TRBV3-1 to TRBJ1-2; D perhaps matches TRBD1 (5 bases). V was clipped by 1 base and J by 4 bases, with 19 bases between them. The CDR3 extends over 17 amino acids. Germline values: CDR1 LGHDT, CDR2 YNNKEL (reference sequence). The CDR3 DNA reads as TGTGCCAGCAGCCAAGCGGGACGGAGGCTAGATAGCTATGGCTACACCTTC. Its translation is CASSQAGRRLDSYGYTF. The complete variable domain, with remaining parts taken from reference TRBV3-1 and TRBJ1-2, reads DTAVSQTPKYLVTQMGNDKSIKCEQNLGHDTMYWYKQDSKKFLKIMFSYNNKELIINETVPNRFSPKSPDKAHLNLHINSLELGDSAVYFCASSQAGRRLDSYGYTFGSGTRLTVV.

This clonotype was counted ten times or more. The CDR3 nucleotides read TGTGCCAGCTCATCGGGACCCTATAATTCACCCCTCCACTTT. It yields the protein CASSSGPYNSPLHF. This chain uses TRBV6-1 with TRBJ1-6; tentative D call: TRBD1 (5 bases). The ends were cut back, 8 bases at V and 2 bases at J, with 10 bases in the middle. The CDR3 has 14 amino acids. CDR1 MNHNS and CDR2 SASEGT come from the germline V gene.

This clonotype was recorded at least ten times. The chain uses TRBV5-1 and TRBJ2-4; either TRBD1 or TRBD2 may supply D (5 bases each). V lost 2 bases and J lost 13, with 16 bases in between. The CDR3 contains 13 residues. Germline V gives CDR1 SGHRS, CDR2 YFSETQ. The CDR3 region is CASSFRGEGQQYF. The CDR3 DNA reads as TGCGCCAGCAGCTTCCGCGGTGAGGGGCAACAGTACTTC.

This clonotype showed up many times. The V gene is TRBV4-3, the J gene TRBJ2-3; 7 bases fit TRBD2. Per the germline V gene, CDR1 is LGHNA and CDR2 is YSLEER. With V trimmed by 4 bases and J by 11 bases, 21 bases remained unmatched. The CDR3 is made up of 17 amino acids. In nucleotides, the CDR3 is TGCGCCAGCAGCCCTGACGCTAGCGGACTCCACCAGAATATGCAGTATTTT. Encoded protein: CASSPDASGLHQNMQYF.

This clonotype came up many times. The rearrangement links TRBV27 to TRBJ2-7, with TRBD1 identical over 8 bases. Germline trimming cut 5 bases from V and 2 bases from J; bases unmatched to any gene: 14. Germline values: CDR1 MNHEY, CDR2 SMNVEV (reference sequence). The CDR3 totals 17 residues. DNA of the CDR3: TGTGCCAGCAGTCCCCAGGGGGCCCTTTTCCAAGCCTACGAGCAGTACTTC. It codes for CASSPQGALFQAYEQYF.

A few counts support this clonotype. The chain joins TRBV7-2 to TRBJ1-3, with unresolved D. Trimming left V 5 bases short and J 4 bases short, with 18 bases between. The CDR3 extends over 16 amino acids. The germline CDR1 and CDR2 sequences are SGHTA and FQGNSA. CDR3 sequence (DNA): TGTGCCAGCAGCCCCTTGGGCCACGTCCCCGGAAACACCATATATTTT. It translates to CASSPLGHVPGNTIYF.

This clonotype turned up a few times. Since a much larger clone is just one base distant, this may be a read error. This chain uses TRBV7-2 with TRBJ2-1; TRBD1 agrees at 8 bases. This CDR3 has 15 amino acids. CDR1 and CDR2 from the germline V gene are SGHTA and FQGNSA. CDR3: CVSSSGQARYNEQFF. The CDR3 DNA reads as TGTGTCAGCAGCTCGGGACAGGCCCGTTACAATGAGCAGTTCTTC.

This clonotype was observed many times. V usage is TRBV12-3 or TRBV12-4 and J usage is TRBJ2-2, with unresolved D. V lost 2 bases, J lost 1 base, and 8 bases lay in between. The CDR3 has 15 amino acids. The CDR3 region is CASSLRSGNTGELFF. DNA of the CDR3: TGTGCCAGCAGTTTACGGTCAGGGAACACCGGGGAGCTGTTTTTT.

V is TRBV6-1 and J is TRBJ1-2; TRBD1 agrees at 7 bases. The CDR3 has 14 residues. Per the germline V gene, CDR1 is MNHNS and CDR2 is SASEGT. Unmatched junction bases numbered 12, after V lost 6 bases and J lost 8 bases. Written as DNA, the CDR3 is TGTGCCAGCAGACGCTCCGGGACAGATGAAGGCTACACCTTC. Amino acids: CASRRSGTDEGYTF.

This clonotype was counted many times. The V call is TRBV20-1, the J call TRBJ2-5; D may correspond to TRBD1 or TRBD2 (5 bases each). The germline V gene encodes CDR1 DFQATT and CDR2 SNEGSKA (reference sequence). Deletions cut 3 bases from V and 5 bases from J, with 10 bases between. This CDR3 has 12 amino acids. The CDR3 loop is CSARGREETQYF. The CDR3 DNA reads TGCAGTGCTAGGGGCAGGGAGGAGACCCAGTACTTC.

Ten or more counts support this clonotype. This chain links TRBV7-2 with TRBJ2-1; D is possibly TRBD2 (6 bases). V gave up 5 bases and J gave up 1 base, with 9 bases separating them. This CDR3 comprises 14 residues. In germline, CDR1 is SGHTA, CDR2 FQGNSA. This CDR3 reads CASSATRSYNEQFF. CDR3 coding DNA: TGTGCCAGCAGCGCGACTAGATCCTACAATGAGCAGTTCTTC.

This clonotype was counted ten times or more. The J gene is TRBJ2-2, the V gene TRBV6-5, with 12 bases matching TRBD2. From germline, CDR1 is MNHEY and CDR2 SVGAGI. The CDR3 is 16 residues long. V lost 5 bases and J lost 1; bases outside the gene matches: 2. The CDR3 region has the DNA TGTGCCAGCAGTCTACTAGCGGGGGGGAACACCGGGGAGCTGTTTTTT. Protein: CASSLLAGGNTGELFF.